The T cell receptor (beta chain) under discussion was sequenced for a study of blood T cell repertoires in COVID-19. Study at large: The United States, Italy and Spain were the sources of the acute and convalescent COVID-19 samples.

Generated by immunoSEQ multiplex PCR, the TCRdb table keeps only in-frame clones and is missing some. The data contain over 140,000 clones, roughly 80% of them singletons. The CDR3 runs 13 residues. The ends were cut back, 0 bases at V and 6 bases at J, with 6 bases in the middle. The germline gives CDR1 MNHEY, CDR2 SVGAGI. The V gene is TRBV6-5, the J gene TRBJ2-1; D may be TRBD2 (5 bases). Input material: peripheral blood. The receptor comes from a woman between 45 and 65 years old with active or convalescent COVID-19. The CDR3 sequence: CASSYSGVNEQFF. CDR3 DNA sequence: TGTGCCAGCAGTTACTCCGGGGTCAATGAGCAGTTCTTC.